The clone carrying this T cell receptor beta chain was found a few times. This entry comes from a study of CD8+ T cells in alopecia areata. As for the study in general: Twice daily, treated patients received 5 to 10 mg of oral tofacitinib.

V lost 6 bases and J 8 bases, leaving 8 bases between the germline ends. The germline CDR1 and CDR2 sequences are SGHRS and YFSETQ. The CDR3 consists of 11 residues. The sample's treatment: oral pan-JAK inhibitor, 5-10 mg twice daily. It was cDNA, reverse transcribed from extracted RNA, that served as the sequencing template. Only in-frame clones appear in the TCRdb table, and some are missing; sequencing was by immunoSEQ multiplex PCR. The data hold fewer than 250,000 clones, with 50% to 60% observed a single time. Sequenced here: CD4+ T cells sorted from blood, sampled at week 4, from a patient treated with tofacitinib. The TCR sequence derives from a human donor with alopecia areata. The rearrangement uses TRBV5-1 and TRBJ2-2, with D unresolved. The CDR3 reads CASTSKGELFF. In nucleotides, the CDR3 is TGCGCCAGCACCTCGAAGGGGGAGCTGTTTTTT.